This T cell receptor beta chain was retrieved from a study of blood T cell repertoires in COVID-19. This CDR3 is 12 amino acids long. Trimming cost V 9 bases and J 7 bases; bases outside gene matches: 3. Germline V lookup: CDR1 LNHDA, CDR2 SQIVND (reference sequence). The method was immunoSEQ multiplex PCR; TCRdb's version includes in-frame clones alone and lacks a portion of them. This repertoire shows some 150,000 clones, roughly nine tenths found once; its top ten account for approximately 0.55%. The sample was peripheral blood. The sequence was obtained from a man aged 45-65 years with acute or convalescent COVID-19. The gene calls are TRBV19 and TRBJ1-4, with 9 nucleotides matching TRBD1. CDR3 protein: CASHRGPEKLFF. The DNA of the CDR3 is TGTGCCAGCCACAGGGGGCCTGAAAAACTGTTTTTT.